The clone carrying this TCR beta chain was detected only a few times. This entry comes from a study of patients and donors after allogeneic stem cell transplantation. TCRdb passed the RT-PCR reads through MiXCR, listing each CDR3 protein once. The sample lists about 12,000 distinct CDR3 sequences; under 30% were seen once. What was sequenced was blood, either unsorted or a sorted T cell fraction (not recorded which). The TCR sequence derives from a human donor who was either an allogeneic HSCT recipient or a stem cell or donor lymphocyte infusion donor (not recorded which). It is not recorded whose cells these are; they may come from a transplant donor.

This CDR3 reads CASSFGQSNYGYTF. The CDR3 DNA sequence: TGTGCCAGCAGCTTCGGTCAATCCAACTATGGCTACACCTTC. V is TRBV7-9 and J is TRBJ1-2, with D unresolved. V was clipped by 3 bases and J by 2 bases, with 10 bases between them. The CDR3 sequence is 14 residues long. Germline V CDR1 and CDR2: SEHNR, FQNEAQ (reference sequence).